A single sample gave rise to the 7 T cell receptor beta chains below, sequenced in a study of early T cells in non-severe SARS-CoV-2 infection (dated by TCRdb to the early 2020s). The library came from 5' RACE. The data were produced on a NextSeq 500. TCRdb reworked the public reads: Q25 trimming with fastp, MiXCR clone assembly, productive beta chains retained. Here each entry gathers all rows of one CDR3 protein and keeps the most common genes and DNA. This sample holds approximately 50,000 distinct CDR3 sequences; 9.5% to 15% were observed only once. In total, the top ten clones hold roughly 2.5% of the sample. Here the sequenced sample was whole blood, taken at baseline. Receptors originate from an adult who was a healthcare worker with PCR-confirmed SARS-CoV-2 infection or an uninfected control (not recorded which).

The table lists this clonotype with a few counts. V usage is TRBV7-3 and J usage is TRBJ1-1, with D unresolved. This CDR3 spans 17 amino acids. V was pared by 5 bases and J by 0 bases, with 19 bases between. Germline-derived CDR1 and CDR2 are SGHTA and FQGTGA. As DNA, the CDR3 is TGTGCCAGCAGCACTGACCCCCCTGGCTTCATGAACACTGAAGCTTTCTTT. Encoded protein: CASSTDPPGFMNTEAFF. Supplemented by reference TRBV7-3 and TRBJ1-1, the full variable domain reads GAGVSQTPSNKVTEKGKYVELRCDPISGHTALYWYRQSLGQGPEFLIYFQGTGAADDSGLPNDRFFAVRPEGSVSTLKIQRTERGDSAVYLCASSTDPPGFMNTEAFFGQGTRLTVV.

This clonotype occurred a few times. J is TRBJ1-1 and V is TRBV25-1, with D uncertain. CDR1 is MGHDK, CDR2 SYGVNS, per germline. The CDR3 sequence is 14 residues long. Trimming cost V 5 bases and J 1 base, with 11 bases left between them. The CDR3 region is CASSPIRPNTEAFF. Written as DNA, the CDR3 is TGTGCCAGCAGTCCGATTAGGCCGAACACTGAAGCTTTCTTT.

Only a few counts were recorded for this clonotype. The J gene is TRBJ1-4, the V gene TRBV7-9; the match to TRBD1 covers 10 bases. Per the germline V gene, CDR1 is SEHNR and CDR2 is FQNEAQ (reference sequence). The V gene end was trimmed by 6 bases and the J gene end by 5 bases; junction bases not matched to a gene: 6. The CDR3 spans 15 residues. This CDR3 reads CASRPTGQGNEKLFF. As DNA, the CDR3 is TGTGCCAGCAGGCCTACGGGACAGGGGAATGAAAAACTGTTTTTT.

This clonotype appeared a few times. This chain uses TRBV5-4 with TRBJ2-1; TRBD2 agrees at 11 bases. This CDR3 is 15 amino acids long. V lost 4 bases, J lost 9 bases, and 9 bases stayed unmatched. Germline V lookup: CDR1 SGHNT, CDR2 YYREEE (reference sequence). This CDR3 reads CASSPRLAGQGEQFF. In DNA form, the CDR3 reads TGTGCCAGCAGCCCAAGACTAGCGGGACAGGGTGAGCAGTTCTTC.

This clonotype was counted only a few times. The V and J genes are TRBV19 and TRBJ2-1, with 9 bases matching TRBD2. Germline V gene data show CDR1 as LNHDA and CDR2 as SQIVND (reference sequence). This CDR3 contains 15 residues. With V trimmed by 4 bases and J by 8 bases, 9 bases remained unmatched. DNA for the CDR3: TGTGCCAGTAGTACTCAAGCGGGAGGTGGGCATGAGCAGTTCTTC. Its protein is CASSTQAGGGHEQFF.

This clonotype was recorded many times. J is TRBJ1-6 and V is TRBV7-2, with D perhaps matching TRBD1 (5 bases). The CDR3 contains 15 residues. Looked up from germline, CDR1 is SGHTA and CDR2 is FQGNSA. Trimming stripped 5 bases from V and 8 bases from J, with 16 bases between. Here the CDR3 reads CASSRLWGGDSPLHF. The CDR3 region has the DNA TGTGCCAGCAGCAGACTATGGGGCGGAGATTCACCCCTCCACTTT.

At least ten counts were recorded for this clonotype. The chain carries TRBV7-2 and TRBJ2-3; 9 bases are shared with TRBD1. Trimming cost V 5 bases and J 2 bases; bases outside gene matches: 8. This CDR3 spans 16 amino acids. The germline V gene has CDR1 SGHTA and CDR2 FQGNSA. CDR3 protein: CASSQLDRGPTDTQYF. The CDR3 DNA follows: TGTGCCAGCAGCCAATTGGACAGGGGTCCCACAGATACGCAGTATTTT.